This TCR beta chain came from a study of cytomegalovirus exposure and HLA in healthy donors. Study findings and constraints: There were some public TCRs occurring in many donors, but most TCR sequences were rare. Some V segments, TRBV6-2 and TRBV6-3 among them, were indistinguishable and were therefore excluded. Reports indicated that the classifier achieved high specificity and sensitivity in diagnosing cytomegalovirus status.

The CDR3 has 14 residues. The germline CDR1 and CDR2 sequences are PRHDT and FYEKMQ (reference sequence). V gave up 6 bases and J gave up 3 bases, with 15 bases separating them. To note about this clone: The antigen is unknown.

The PCR used 60 Vbeta and 13 Jbeta primers. Some clones are missing from TCRdb's copy, which holds only in-frame ones; the method was immunoSEQ multiplex PCR. The sample has roughly 110,000 clones; 65% to 75% are singletons. This sequence was found in a female donor in good health and CMV-seronegative. Sequencing was done on a sample of PBMCs. The chain joins TRBV13 to TRBJ2-7, with D perhaps matching TRBD1 (5 bases). In DNA, the CDR3 is TGTGCCAGCAGTTTTGGGGCGTGGGGCTACGAGCAGTACTTC. The encoded protein is CASSFGAWGYEQYF.